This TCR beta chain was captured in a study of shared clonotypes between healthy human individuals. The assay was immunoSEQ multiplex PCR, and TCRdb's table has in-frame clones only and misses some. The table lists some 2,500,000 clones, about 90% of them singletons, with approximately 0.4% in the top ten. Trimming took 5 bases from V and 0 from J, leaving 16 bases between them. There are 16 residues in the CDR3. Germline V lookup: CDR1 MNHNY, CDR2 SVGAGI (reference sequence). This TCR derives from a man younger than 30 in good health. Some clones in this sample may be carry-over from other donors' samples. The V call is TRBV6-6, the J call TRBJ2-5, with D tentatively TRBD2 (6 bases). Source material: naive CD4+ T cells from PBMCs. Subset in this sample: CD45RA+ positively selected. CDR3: CASSASSAVYQETQYF. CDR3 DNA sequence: TGTGCCAGCAGTGCCTCTAGCGCCGTATACCAAGAGACCCAGTACTTC.